This T cell receptor beta chain was obtained from a study of cytomegalovirus exposure and HLA in healthy donors. Study background: Approximately 170 million T cells yielded approximately 110 million unique TCR beta sequences in earlier analysis.

V lost 5 bases and J 7 bases, leaving 25 bases between the germline ends. This CDR3 contains 17 residues. CDR1 and CDR2 from the germline V gene are MNHNS and SASEGT. The primer mix had 60 Vbeta and 13 Jbeta primers. The method was immunoSEQ multiplex PCR; TCRdb's version includes in-frame clones alone and lacks a portion of them. The sample lists more than 35,000 clones, approximately 55% occurring once. This clone has a handful of counts. Its antigen is unidentified. Points from the study as a whole: Generally TCR sequences proved uncommon, though certain public TCRs appeared in numerous donors.

The sequenced sample consisted of PBMCs. The sequence was collected from a woman aged 35 to 49 in good health and CMV-seropositive. The chain employs TRBV6-1 and TRBJ2-3, with D possibly being TRBD2 (7 bases). The CDR3 DNA sequence: TGTGCCAGCAGTCAAGGGGGAGGGGCGAACTCACGGAATACGCAGTATTTT. Translation: CASSQGGGANSRNTQYF.